This is a list of T cell receptor beta chains from one sample in a study of blood T cell repertoires in COVID-19. The assay was immunoSEQ multiplex PCR, and TCRdb's table has in-frame clones only and misses some. The table records 300,000 to 400,000 clones, more than 90% of them present only once. The sequenced material came from PBMCs or T cells enriched from blood (not recorded which). All receptors come from a woman in her 30s who had been exposed to COVID-19. CDR3s include the opening cysteine and the closing phenylalanine or tryptophan. The D gene is left open where the match is weak. A row's size may be missing; if present it is once, few, many or a size class.

CDR3	DNA	V	D	J	size
CASDTGGQPQHF	TGTGCCAGCGATACGGGGGGTCAGCCCCAGCATTTT	TRBV6-5	-	TRBJ1-5	once
CATGEAGANVLTF	TGTGCCACCGGTGAGGCTGGGGCCAACGTCCTGACTTTC	TRBV19	-	TRBJ2-6	-
CASSALGRNADTQYF	TGTGCCAGTAGTGCCTTGGGGAGGAACGCAGATACGCAGTATTTT	TRBV19	-	TRBJ2-3	-
CASRDRGPNSPLHF	TGTGCCAGTAGAGACAGGGGCCCGAATTCACCCCTCCACTTT	TRBV4-2	TRBD1	TRBJ1-6	-
CASSSGQGRAETQYF	TGTGCCAGCAGTTCAGGACAGGGGCGGGCAGAGACCCAGTACTTC	TRBV27	TRBD1	TRBJ2-5	-
CASRSFPDYSFFEGYTF	TGCGCCAGCAGGTCGTTCCCGGACTATTCTTTCTTTGAGGGCTACACCTTC	TRBV5-1	-	TRBJ1-2	-
CASSSGQGHSRAPQHF	TGTGCCAGCAGTTCGGGACAGGGTCATTCTAGGGCGCCCCAGCATTTT	TRBV6-2/TRBV6-3	TRBD1	TRBJ1-5	-
CASSLLGLAGDLSTDTQYF	TGCGCCAGCAGCCTCCTCGGACTAGCGGGGGACTTAAGCACAGATACGCAGTATTTT	TRBV5-1	TRBD2	TRBJ2-3	-
CASSLSGENSNQPQHF	TGTGCCAGCAGCCTTTCAGGGGAGAATAGCAATCAGCCCCAGCATTTT	TRBV7-9	-	TRBJ1-5	-
CASSDGQGRTEAFF	TGCGCCAGCAGCGACGGACAGGGACGGACTGAAGCTTTCTTT	TRBV5-1	TRBD1	TRBJ1-1	-
CASSESWDRGTEAFF	TGCGCCAGCAGTGAGTCGTGGGACAGGGGTACTGAAGCTTTCTTT	TRBV10-2	TRBD1	TRBJ1-1	once
CASSPWGRAQETQYF	TGTGCCAGCAGCCCCTGGGGCAGGGCGCAAGAGACCCAGTACTTC	TRBV14	-	TRBJ2-5	-
CASSPRGQIYEQYF	TGTGCCAGCAGCCCACGGGGACAGATCTACGAGCAGTACTTC	TRBV9	TRBD1	TRBJ2-7	-
CASNPRGGAYEQYF	TGTGCCAGCAACCCTCGCGGGGGGGCCTACGAGCAGTACTTC	TRBV6-5	TRBD2	TRBJ2-7	once
CASSLASGGHYNEQFF	TGCGCCAGCAGCTTGGCATCGGGGGGCCACTACAATGAGCAGTTCTTC	TRBV5-1	-	TRBJ2-1	once
CASSFLRDRANYGYTF	TGTGCCAGCAGCTTTTTACGGGACAGGGCAAACTATGGCTACACCTTC	TRBV7-2	TRBD1	TRBJ1-2	few
CATSTTGYQPQHF	TGTGCCACCAGCACGACAGGGTATCAGCCCCAGCATTTT	TRBV15	TRBD1	TRBJ1-5	-
CASSRGTGDSYEQYF	TGCGCCAGCAGCCGTGGGACAGGGGACTCCTACGAGCAGTACTTC	TRBV4-1	TRBD1	TRBJ2-7	once
CASSRGQGAYGSPLHF	TGTGCCAGCAGTCGCGGACAGGGGGCTTACGGTTCACCCCTCCACTTT	TRBV5-6	TRBD1	TRBJ1-6	-
CASSYPGQGGGYGYTF	TGTGCCAGCAGCTACCCGGGACAGGGAGGAGGGTATGGCTACACCTTC	TRBV5-6	TRBD1	TRBJ1-2	-
CAIRRDRVYGYTF	TGTGCCATCAGGCGGGACAGAGTCTATGGCTACACCTTC	TRBV10-3	TRBD1	TRBJ1-2	many
CASSPFRGGGNQPQHF	TGCGCCAGCAGCCCGTTCAGGGGTGGTGGCAATCAGCCCCAGCATTTT	TRBV4-1	-	TRBJ1-5	-